These 18 T cell receptor beta chains originate from one sample sequenced in a study of OX40 agonist ivuxolimab in advanced cancers. Only in-frame clones appear in the TCRdb table, and some are missing; sequencing was by immunoSEQ multiplex PCR. Counted here are around 76,000 clones, just under 80% occurring once; the ten biggest clones make up around 5%. Sequencing used CD4+ or CD8+ T cells sorted from blood, obtained in a trial of the OX40 agonist ivuxolimab. The receptors originated from an adult with an advanced solid tumor such as melanoma, head and neck, liver or kidney cancer.

The genes are TRBV9 and TRBJ2-7; D is ambiguous. CDR1 is SGDLS and CDR2 is YYNGEE in the germline V gene. Trimming took 1 base from V and 4 from J, leaving 6 bases between them. This CDR3 is 12 amino acids long. The CDR3 spells CASSVLRYEQYF. CDR3 sequence (DNA): TGTGCCAGCAGCGTACTAAGGTACGAGCAGTACTTC.

The V gene is TRBV7-2, the J gene TRBJ1-1; D uncertain. Per the germline V gene, CDR1 is SGHTA and CDR2 is FQGNSA. Between the trimmed V and J ends, which lost 2 bases and 5 bases, there was a span of 12 bases. The CDR3 is 14 residues long. The CDR3 DNA reads as TGTGCCAGCAGCTTACGTGGTGGGCGGACTGAAGCTTTCTTT. Translated, it gives CASSLRGGRTEAFF.

The V gene is TRBV27, the J gene TRBJ2-1; the D is unclear. The V end lost 0 bases, the J end lost 4 bases, and 10 bases lay between the germline ends. The CDR3 has 15 amino acids. Germline V gene sequence: CDR1 MNHEY, CDR2 SMNVEV (reference sequence). DNA for the CDR3: TGTGCCAGCAGTTTATCCCCGACACCGTACAATGAGCAGTTCTTC. Protein: CASSLSPTPYNEQFF.

The chain carries TRBV28 and TRBJ1-1; D uncertain. Germline CDR1 and CDR2: MDHEN and SYDVKM. V gave up 11 bases and J gave up 1 base, with 14 bases separating them. This CDR3 is 13 amino acids long. The DNA for the CDR3 is TGTGCCGTTTGGTCGGAGGGGAACACTGAAGCTTTCTTT. This gives the protein CAVWSEGNTEAFF.

This chain connects TRBV6-1 to TRBJ1-2; D might be TRBD1 (5 bases). The CDR3 is 14 residues long. V was pared by 0 bases and J by 4 bases, with 9 bases between. Germline V gene sequence: CDR1 MNHNS, CDR2 SASEGT. The CDR3 region has the DNA TGTGCCAGCAGTGAAGCCAGGGATATCTATGGCTACACCTTC. It is translated as CASSEARDIYGYTF.

This sequence joins TRBV27 and TRBJ1-4, with D maybe TRBD1 (5 bases). Trimming removed 4 bases from V and 2 bases from J, with 23 bases in between. CDR3 length: 19 residues. Germline V gene lookup returns CDR1 MNHEY and CDR2 SMNVEV (reference sequence). In nucleotides, the CDR3 is TGTGCCAGCAGTTCCTACTTAAACCGGTTGCGGGGGACTAATGAAAAACTGTTTTTT. It specifies CASSSYLNRLRGTNEKLFF. The full variable domain, its missing parts supplied by reference TRBV27 and TRBJ1-4, is EAQVTQNPRYLITVTGKKLTVTCSQNMNHEYMSWYRQDPGLGLRQIYYSMNVEVTDKGDVPEGYKVSRKEKRNFPLILESPSPNQTSLYFCASSSYLNRLRGTNEKLFFGSGTQLSVL.

The chain uses TRBV11-2 and TRBJ1-6, with D tentatively TRBD1 (6 bases). CDR1 is SGHAT, CDR2 FQNNGV, per germline. V dropped 5 bases and J dropped 6 bases, with 14 bases sitting between them. The CDR3 spans 15 residues. In nucleotides, the CDR3 is TGTGCCAGCAGCCGAGTAGGGGGAACTAATTCACCCCTCCACTTT. Translated, it gives CASSRVGGTNSPLHF.

The chain carries TRBV18 and TRBJ2-5; D tentatively fits TRBD1 or TRBD2 (5 bases each). The CDR3 length is 13 residues. Germline CDR1 reads KGHSH; CDR2 reads LQKENI. V shed 3 bases and J shed 5 bases, with 10 bases lying between them. The CDR3 nucleotides are TGTGCCAGCTCACCTGGGGGAGAGGAGACCCAGTACTTC. This codes for CASSPGGEETQYF.

The chain has TRBV11-2 and TRBJ1-3; 9 nucleotides match TRBD1. The CDR3 loop spans 19 amino acids. V lost 2 bases to trimming and J lost 0 bases; unmatched junction nucleotides: 11. Germline-derived CDR1 and CDR2 are SGHAT and FQNNGV. CDR3 sequence reads: CASSLTLGGQGFSGNTIYF. The CDR3 bases are TGTGCCAGCAGCTTAACCCTGGGGGGACAGGGTTTCTCTGGAAACACCATATATTTT.

This sequence joins TRBV6-6 and TRBJ2-2, with 9 nucleotides matching TRBD1. V lost 5 bases, J lost 5 bases, and 6 bases stayed unmatched. This CDR3 spans 15 amino acids. CDR1 and CDR2 (germline): MNHNY, SVGAGI (reference sequence). The CDR3 nucleotides read TGTGCCAGCAGTCCGGGACAGGGAAAAACCGGGGAGCTGTTTTTT. Translating it yields CASSPGQGKTGELFF.

The sample holds one count of this clone. The chain is built from TRBV6-5 and TRBJ1-2; D uncertain. The CDR3 contains 12 residues. V was pared by 4 bases and J by 8 bases, with 11 bases between. Germline V gene data show CDR1 as MNHEY and CDR2 as SVGAGI. CDR3 nucleotides: TGTGCCAGCAGTTTCAGTTGGGGAGGCTACACCTTC. Encoded protein: CASSFSWGGYTF.

The chain combines TRBV7-2 with TRBJ1-1; D is ambiguous. CDR3 length equals 13 residues. V was clipped by 3 bases and J by 5 bases, with 10 bases between them. Germline values: CDR1 SGHTA, CDR2 FQGNSA. This chain's CDR3 is CASSFNGPTEAFF. DNA of the CDR3: TGTGCCAGCAGCTTTAACGGCCCGACTGAAGCTTTCTTT.

A remark on this clone: This specimen includes other DNA sequences encoding the same CDR3. J is TRBJ2-5 and V is TRBV29-1; the D gene is possibly TRBD1 (6 bases). The CDR3 consists of 12 residues. V lost 6 bases and J 5 bases, leaving 13 bases between the germline ends. Germline assignment: CDR1 SQVTM and CDR2 ANQGSEA. CDR3 sequence reads: CSVGGQQETQYF. CDR3 in DNA: TGCAGCGTCGGAGGACAGCAGGAGACCCAGTACTTC.

The V and J genes are TRBV7-2 and TRBJ2-5, with D uncertain. Per germline, CDR1 SGHTA and CDR2 FQGNSA. Trimming removed 2 bases from V and 5 bases from J, with 9 bases in between. The CDR3 is made up of 13 amino acids. The CDR3 region is CASSLSGWETQYF. As DNA, the CDR3 is TGTGCCAGCAGCTTATCAGGATGGGAGACCCAGTACTTC. Combining the CDR3 with reference TRBV7-2 and TRBJ2-5 gives the whole variable domain GAGVSQSPSNKVTEKGKDVELRCDPISGHTALYWYRQSLGQGLEFLIYFQGNSAPDKSGLPSDRFSAERTGGSVSTLTIQRTQQEDSAVYLCASSLSGWETQYFGPGTRLLVL.

This rearrangement joins TRBV7-6 to TRBJ1-3, with D perhaps TRBD1 (5 bases). In germline, CDR1 is SGHVS, CDR2 FNYEAQ. The CDR3 sequence is 16 residues long. With 6 bases removed from V and 0 bases from J, the gap between germline ends came to 15 bases. The CDR3 nucleotides read TGTGCCAGCAGTTTCAACCTCGGGGGCTCTGGAAACACCATATATTTT. Protein sequence: CASSFNLGGSGNTIYF.

The V and J genes are TRBV11-3 and TRBJ2-3; D perhaps matches TRBD2 (7 bases). Trimming cost V 4 bases and J 1 base, with 15 bases left between them. There are 16 residues in the CDR3. In germline, CDR1 is SGHNT, CDR2 YENEEA. The CDR3 bases are TGTGCCAGCAGCTATGGGGGGCTAGCGGGCACAGATACGCAGTATTTT. Translating it yields CASSYGGLAGTDTQYF.

The V gene is TRBV13, the J gene TRBJ1-3; D is unresolved. This CDR3 comprises 13 residues. Per the germline V gene, CDR1 is PRHDT and CDR2 is FYEKMQ (reference sequence). The V end lost 0 bases, the J end lost 3 bases, and 3 bases lay between the germline ends. The CDR3 DNA reads as TGTGCCAGCAGCTTAGGCCTTGGAAACACCATATATTTT. Amino acid sequence: CASSLGLGNTIYF.

The chain recombines TRBV18 with TRBJ2-1, with D tentatively TRBD1 or TRBD2 (6 bases each). The CDR3 covers 14 residues. The V gene lost 3 bases and the J gene lost 7 bases, with 13 bases spanning the gap. Germline V gives CDR1 KGHSH, CDR2 LQKENI. CDR3 region: CASSPPSGANEQFF. The DNA for the CDR3 is TGTGCCAGCTCACCTCCTTCGGGGGCAAATGAGCAGTTCTTC. Based on the CDR3 plus reference TRBV18 and TRBJ2-1, the full variable domain is NAGVMQNPRHLVRRRGQEARLRCSPMKGHSHVYWYRQLPEEGLKFMVYLQKENIIDESGMPKERFSAEFPKEGPSILRIQQVVRGDSAAYFCASSPPSGANEQFFGPGTRLTVL.